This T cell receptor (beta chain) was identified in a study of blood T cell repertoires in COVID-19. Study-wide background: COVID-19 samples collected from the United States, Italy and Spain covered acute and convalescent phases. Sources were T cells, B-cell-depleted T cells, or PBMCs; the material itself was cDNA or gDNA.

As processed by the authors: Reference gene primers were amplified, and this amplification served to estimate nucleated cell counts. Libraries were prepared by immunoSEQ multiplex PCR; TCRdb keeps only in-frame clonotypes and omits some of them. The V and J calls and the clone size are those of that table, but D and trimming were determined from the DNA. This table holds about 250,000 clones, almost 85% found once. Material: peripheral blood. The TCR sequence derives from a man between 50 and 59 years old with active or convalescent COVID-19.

CDR3 in DNA: TGTGCCAGCAGTTTGACTAGCGGGAGGTTCGGGGAGCTGTTTTTT. Its translation is CASSLTSGRFGELFF. The chain combines TRBV6-5 with TRBJ2-2; 13 bases map to TRBD2. V gave up 4 bases and J gave up 7 bases; unmatched junction bases: 3. Germline V CDR1 and CDR2: MNHEY, SVGAGI. The CDR3 is 15 residues long.